This T cell receptor beta chain was retrieved from a study of T cell responses to AZD1222 COVID-19 vaccine. This clone was counted only a few times. The antigen remains unidentified. Germline V gene lookup returns CDR1 LGHDT and CDR2 YNNKEL (reference sequence). Losses at the gene ends were 4 bases for V and 2 bases for J; bases not matched to a gene: 5. This CDR3 is 15 amino acids long. Profiled with immunoSEQ multiplex PCR; TCRdb holds only in-frame clones, not every one. This sample carries under 150,000 clones, 70% to 90% of them seen once, and the ten largest clones take 7.9%. Overall study findings and caveats: Spike as a whole was targeted by vaccine-associated CD4 TCRs, dominant at 160-218 and 743-854. Nearly half of the spike-specific TCRs reportedly recognize variant regions that carry no mutations. Baseline serostatus was positive in only six AZD1222 recipients. The repertoires were collected only after the peak T cell response.

This chain uses TRBV3-1 (or the pseudogene TRBV3-2) with TRBJ2-1; 7 nucleotides align to TRBD2. This receptor was taken from an adult who received the MenACWY meningococcal vaccine as a control. Sequenced material: peripheral blood, taken 28 days after the second dose of the MenACWY control vaccine. CDR3: CASSRRAGTYNEQFF. The DNA of the CDR3 is TGTGCCAGCAGCCGCCGAGCGGGGACCTACAATGAGCAGTTCTTC.